Reported below is one T cell receptor beta chain. Its antigen remains unknown. This entry comes from a study of cytomegalovirus exposure and HLA in healthy donors. Whole-study findings and limits: Some V segments (TRBV6-2 and TRBV6-3 among them) were excluded as indistinguishable. It was in a later analysis that TCR association rates were seen to vary by HLA locus, highest for DRB1 and lowest for HLA-C.

V shed 10 bases and J 8 bases; nucleotides not matched to a gene: 11. CDR1 and CDR2 from the germline V gene are MNHEY and SVGAGI. CDR3 length equals 13 residues. The primer mix had 60 Vbeta and 13 Jbeta primers. Using immunoSEQ multiplex PCR, the repertoire was profiled, and TCRdb retains in-frame clones only, with some absent. The repertoire consists of about 82,000 clones, with roughly 72% occurring once and the leading ten covering around 6.5%. Sequenced input: PBMCs. The chain recombines TRBV6-5 with TRBJ1-2; TRBD1 aligns across 9 bases. This sequence originates from a woman between 45 and 65 years old in good health and CMV-seropositive. The CDR3 spells CAIRRGQGNGYTF. As DNA, the CDR3 is TGTGCCATCCGCCGGGGACAGGGCAACGGCTACACCTTC.